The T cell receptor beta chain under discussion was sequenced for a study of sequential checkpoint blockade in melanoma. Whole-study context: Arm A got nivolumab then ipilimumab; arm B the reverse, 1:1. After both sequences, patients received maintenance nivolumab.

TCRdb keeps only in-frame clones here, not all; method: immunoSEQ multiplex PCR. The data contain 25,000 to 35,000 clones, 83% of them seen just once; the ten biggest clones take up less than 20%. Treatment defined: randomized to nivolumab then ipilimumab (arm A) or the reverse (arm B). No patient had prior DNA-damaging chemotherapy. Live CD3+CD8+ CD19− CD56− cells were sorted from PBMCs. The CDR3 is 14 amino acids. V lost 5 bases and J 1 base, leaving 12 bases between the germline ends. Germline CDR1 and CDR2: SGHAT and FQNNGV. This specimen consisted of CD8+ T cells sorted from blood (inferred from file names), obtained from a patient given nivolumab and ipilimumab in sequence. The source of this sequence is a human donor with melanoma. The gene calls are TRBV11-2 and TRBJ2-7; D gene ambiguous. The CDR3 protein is CASSLGGGSYEQYF. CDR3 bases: TGTGCCAGCAGCCTAGGCGGTGGGTCCTACGAGCAGTACTTC.